This is a list of T cell receptor beta chains from one sample in a study of read filtering for tumor transcriptome and immune sequencing. TCRdb re-derived calls from the reads in MiXCR, one entry per CDR3 protein. The repertoire holds approximately 24,000 distinct CDR3 sequences, with about 22% as singletons. Source material: a population of CD138-negative cells sorted from bone marrow. The receptors shown here come from a donor older than 35 with multiple myeloma. The conserved cysteine and the conserved F or W are not part of the CDR3 here. Some rows have no size entry. The others give once, few or many, or a class for an expanded clone.

abundance | j_gene | v_gene | CDR3aa
many | TRBJ2-1 | TRBV6-1 | ASSPGYSYNEQF
few | TRBJ2-1 | TRBV9 | ASSGGQGSYNEQF
few | TRBJ1-5 | TRBV20-1 | SAGTGDQPQH
many | TRBJ1-1 | TRBV9 | ASGPGNTEAF
- | TRBJ1-4 | TRBV27 | ASSPTVSTGDEKLF
few | TRBJ1-2 | TRBV5-4 | ASSPRGSNRYT
few | TRBJ2-5 | TRBV11-2 | ASSLMAVLQETQY
- | TRBJ1-2 | TRBV29-1 | SVEKRDRSDGYT
many | TRBJ2-7 | TRBV29-1 | SGQGAQDEQY
- | TRBJ2-4 | TRBV24-1 | ATSDVTPDRAAKNIQY
many | TRBJ1-5 | TRBV2 | ASRKQGSNQPQH
many | TRBJ2-7 | TRBV4-1 | ASSHDGTVYEQY
many | TRBJ2-3 | TRBV7-3 | ASSPLHSTDTQY
many | TRBJ2-7 | TRBV7-9 | ASSLEVDGHEQY
many | TRBJ2-3 | TRBV2 | ASSEGTSGGVSTDTQY
many | TRBJ2-2 | TRBV5-1 | ASGSLGGELF
many | TRBJ1-4 | TRBV7-8 | ASSEATGREKLF
few | TRBJ1-6 | TRBV7-3 | ASSTGQGKTLH
few | TRBJ2-3 | TRBV5-4 | ASSFGGRGRGDTQY